These 20 T cell receptor beta chains came from one sample sequenced in a study of cytomegalovirus exposure and HLA in healthy donors. The repertoire was sequenced with immunoSEQ multiplex PCR; TCRdb's copy has only in-frame clones and lacks some. The data contain around 160,000 clones, roughly 89% of them singletons. The sequencing input was PBMCs. The receptors here all came from a woman younger than 30 in good health and CMV-seropositive.

The V gene is TRBV5-1, the J gene TRBJ2-4; a possible D gene is TRBD2 (5 bases). Trimming pared 5 bases from V and 9 bases from J, leaving 18 bases between. From germline, CDR1 is SGHRS and CDR2 YFSETQ. The CDR3 is 14 residues long. The CDR3 DNA sequence: TGCGCCAGCAGTCCGGACTTTGTTGGAGGCATTCAGTACTTC. Translation: CASSPDFVGGIQYF. The complete variable domain, with remaining parts taken from reference TRBV5-1 and TRBJ2-4, reads KAGVTQTPRYLIKTRGQQVTLSCSPISGHRSVSWYQQTPGQGLQFLFEYFSETQRNKGNFPGRFSGRQFSNSRSEMNVSTLELGDSALYLCASSPDFVGGIQYFGAGTRLSVL.

The chain combines TRBV5-1 with TRBJ2-4; D is perhaps TRBD2 (5 bases). V shed 5 bases and J shed 8 bases, with 17 bases lying between them. The CDR3 runs 14 residues. Germline-derived CDR1 and CDR2 are SGHRS and YFSETQ. In nucleotides, the CDR3 is TGCGCCAGCAGATACTCCGGGATAAGGGACATTCAGTACTTC. As protein: CASRYSGIRDIQYF.

The chain combines TRBV18 with TRBJ1-2; D is possibly TRBD1 (6 bases). Germline assignment: CDR1 KGHSH and CDR2 LQKENI. The CDR3 contains 14 residues. The ends were cut back, 1 base at V and 4 bases at J, with 10 bases in the middle. CDR3 DNA: TGTGCCAGCTCACCACAAGACAGGAGCTATGGCTACACCTTC. It translates to CASSPQDRSYGYTF.

This chain joins TRBV9 and TRBJ2-5; D perhaps matches TRBD1 (6 bases). The CDR3 totals 15 residues. Trimming removed 0 bases from V and 5 bases from J, with 14 bases in between. Germline V CDR1 and CDR2: SGDLS, YYNGEE. The CDR3 spells CASSVDHYREETQYF. The CDR3 DNA follows: TGTGCCAGCAGCGTAGATCACTACAGGGAGGAGACCCAGTACTTC.

The CDR3 DNA reads TGTGCCAGCCTACATCTCGGGGGGGCCAATGACATTCAGTACTTC. Protein sequence: CASLHLGGANDIQYF. The gene calls are TRBV2 and TRBJ2-4; 8 nucleotides match TRBD2. This CDR3 is built from 15 residues. The germline CDR1 and CDR2 sequences are SNHLY and FYNNEI. Trimming cost V 8 bases and J 8 bases; bases outside gene matches: 14. Looking up the rest from reference TRBV2 and TRBJ2-4 gives the full variable domain: EPEVTQTPSHQVTQMGQEVILRCVPISNHLYFYWYRQILGQKVEFLVSFYNNEISEKSEIFDDQFSVERPDGSNFTLKIRSTKLEDSAMYFCASLHLGGANDIQYFGAGTRLSVL.

V usage is TRBV5-1 and J usage is TRBJ2-2; TRBD1 matches 7 bases. Per germline, CDR1 SGHRS and CDR2 YFSETQ. With 3 bases clipped from V and 0 bases from J, the junction kept 5 bases outside the gene matches. The CDR3 covers 16 residues. CDR3 loop: CASSSLGQANTGELFF. CDR3 coding DNA: TGCGCCAGCAGCTCCTTAGGACAGGCGAACACCGGGGAGCTGTTTTTT.

This clone appeared a few times. The chain carries TRBV2 and TRBJ1-2; weak D call: TRBD1 (6 bases). V was clipped by 6 bases and J by 2 bases, with 10 bases between them. The CDR3 sequence is 13 residues long. The germline gives CDR1 SNHLY, CDR2 FYNNEI. CDR3 amino acids: CASRYRENYGYTF. CDR3 in DNA: TGTGCCAGCAGATACAGGGAGAACTATGGCTACACCTTC.

This sequence joins TRBV9 and TRBJ1-2; TRBD1 aligns across 8 bases. The CDR3 length is 14 residues. Losses at the gene ends were 3 bases for V and 4 bases for J; bases not matched to a gene: 5. The germline gives CDR1 SGDLS, CDR2 YYNGEE. CDR3 sequence: CASSAGGRGYGYTF. The CDR3 DNA reads as TGTGCCAGCAGCGCAGGGGGCAGGGGCTATGGCTACACCTTC.

The rearrangement joins TRBV11-1 to TRBJ1-1, with 10 bases matching TRBD1. CDR3 length: 14 residues. V shed 4 bases, J shed 4 bases, and the junction held 3 bases outside the gene matches. Germline assignment: CDR1 SGHAT and CDR2 FQDESV (reference sequence). The CDR3 coding sequence is TGTGCCAGCAGCTGGGACAGGGGAATCACTGAAGCTTTCTTT. Protein product: CASSWDRGITEAFF.

This chain joins TRBV23-1 and TRBJ1-1; TRBD1 is a possible D gene (5 bases). TRBV23-1 is designated an ORF whose function remains uncertain. The CDR3 loop spans 19 amino acids. The V end lost 0 bases, the J end lost 3 bases, and 23 bases lay between the germline ends. The DNA of the CDR3 is TGCGCCAGCAGTCAATCCACGAACAGGAGCCCCCTCCGGGACACTGAAGCTTTCTTT. This gives the protein CASSQSTNRSPLRDTEAFF.

The CDR3 sequence is CASSASGTGETQYF. The CDR3 DNA follows: TGTGCCAGCAGCGCAAGCGGGACGGGGGAGACCCAGTACTTC. The rearrangement uses TRBV9 and TRBJ2-5; TRBD2 aligns across 7 bases. In germline, CDR1 is SGDLS, CDR2 YYNGEE. This CDR3 region has 14 residues. The junction had 7 bases not matched to a gene; V was cut back by 3 bases and J by 5 bases.

This chain's CDR3 is CASSQKGGLAGNEQFF. The DNA for the CDR3 is TGCGCCAGCAGCCAAAAAGGGGGACTAGCGGGGAACGAGCAGTTCTTC. The chain couples TRBV4-1 to TRBJ2-1, with 13 bases matching TRBD2. CDR3 length equals 16 residues. V was pared by 2 bases and J by 10 bases, with 8 bases of the junction left unmatched. Germline CDR1 reads MGHRA; CDR2 reads YSYEKL.

Remarks on this clone: Other DNA variants within this sample encode the same CDR3. The chain combines TRBV18 with TRBJ2-1; D is possibly TRBD1 (6 bases). V was clipped by 4 bases and J by 4 bases, with 8 bases between them. Germline lookup yields CDR1 KGHSH and CDR2 LQKENI. This CDR3 spans 13 amino acids. CDR3 sequence: CASSQDSYNEQFF. CDR3 in DNA: TGTGCCAGCTCACAGGACAGTTACAATGAGCAGTTCTTC.

This clone was counted only a few times. The chain is built from TRBV11-2 and TRBJ1-6; a weak D match, TRBD1 (5 bases). This CDR3 comprises 16 residues. With 5 bases removed from V and 0 bases from J, the gap between germline ends came to 11 bases. Germline V gene sequence: CDR1 SGHAT, CDR2 FQNNGV. The CDR3 coding sequence is TGTGCCAGCAGCCCCGACAGAAGCTCCTATAATTCACCCCTCCACTTT. Amino acids: CASSPDRSSYNSPLHF.

This rearrangement joins TRBV5-1 to TRBJ2-7; no reliable D call. Trimming removed 0 bases at V and 0 bases at J, with 7 bases between. CDR3 size: 14 residues. Germline-derived CDR1 and CDR2 are SGHRS and YFSETQ. The CDR3 sequence: CASSLAGTSYEQYF. The CDR3 nucleotides read TGCGCCAGCAGCTTGGCGGGTACCTCCTACGAGCAGTACTTC.

The chain carries TRBV19 and TRBJ2-3, with TRBD2 matching over 13 bases. CDR1 and CDR2 from the germline V gene are LNHDA and SQIVND (reference sequence). V shed 4 bases and J 5 bases; nucleotides not matched to a gene: 3. The CDR3 totals 15 residues. CDR3 nucleotides: TGTGCCAGTAGTACCCGGACTAGCGGGAGAGATACGCAGTATTTT. Amino acid sequence: CASSTRTSGRDTQYF.

The J gene is TRBJ2-5, the V gene TRBV5-1, with D perhaps matching TRBD2 (5 bases). V lost 0 bases and J lost 3, with 12 bases in between. Per germline, CDR1 SGHRS and CDR2 YFSETQ. This CDR3 contains 15 residues. The CDR3 nucleotides read TGCGCCAGCAGCTTGGTGGGTACCGGGAAAGAGACCCAGTACTTC. This sequence encodes CASSLVGTGKETQYF. Full variable domain (outside the CDR3, taken from reference TRBV5-1 and TRBJ2-5): KAGVTQTPRYLIKTRGQQVTLSCSPISGHRSVSWYQQTPGQGLQFLFEYFSETQRNKGNFPGRFSGRQFSNSRSEMNVSTLELGDSALYLCASSLVGTGKETQYFGPGTRLLVL.

This sequence joins TRBV2 and TRBJ1-2; 9 nucleotides match TRBD1. V lost 6 bases and J lost 4; bases outside the gene matches: 3. CDR1 and CDR2 from the germline V gene are SNHLY and FYNNEI. The CDR3 spans 13 residues. CDR3 coding DNA: TGTGCCAGCAGCGGACAGGGGCTCTATGGCTACACCTTC. The encoded protein is CASSGQGLYGYTF.

This clone was picked up one time. The CDR3 coding sequence is TGTGCCAGCGGGACAGTAACAGATACGCAGTATTTT. It translates to CASGTVTDTQYF. This rearrangement joins TRBV7-9 to TRBJ2-3, with 7 bases lining up with TRBD1. Germline loops: CDR1 SEHNR, CDR2 FQNEAQ (reference sequence). The CDR3 loop spans 12 amino acids. V gave up 8 bases and J gave up 3 bases; unmatched junction bases: 2.

The gene calls are TRBV4-2 and TRBJ1-1; D may be TRBD1 (6 bases). This CDR3 region has 16 residues. The germline V and J ends were trimmed by 2 bases and 0 bases, with 13 bases remaining between them. Germline V gives CDR1 LGHNA, CDR2 YNFKEQ. The CDR3 nucleotides read TGTGCCAGCAGCCAACCGGGACAACCGATGAACACTGAAGCTTTCTTT. Translation: CASSQPGQPMNTEAFF.